Only a few counts were recorded for the clone carrying this T cell receptor beta chain. The antigen is not known. Assay used: immunoSEQ multiplex PCR; TCRdb lists only in-frame clones, some missing. The sample consists of 40,000 to 60,000 clones, approximately 74% of them appearing once. The CDR3 runs to 14 residues. V shed 4 bases and J 6 bases; nucleotides not matched to a gene: 8. Germline values: CDR1 SGHRS, CDR2 YFSETQ. This sample was included in a study of vaccination effects on CD4 cells after COVID-19. Across the study: There were two convalescent patients who gave samples 16 days and one week before vaccination.

Study-wide points: After vaccination, at late timepoints, clones induced by infection and by vaccine contracted markedly.

An approximately ten-day culture period preceded the isolation of CD4+ T cells. This person's SARS-CoV-2 infection, confirmed by PCR, occurred between March and December 2020. Cultures had half their medium replaced with IL-2 medium on days 3 and 7. V usage is TRBV5-1 and J usage is TRBJ2-7; 9 bases agree with TRBD1. The TCR sequence derives from a human donor who had a prior SARS-CoV-2 infection. Source: CD4+ T cells from PBMCs cultured without peptide, taken before COVID-19 vaccination. Here the CDR3 DNA reads TGCGCCAGCAGCCCGGGGACAGGGCAGAGCGAGCAGTACTTC. Its translation: CASSPGTGQSEQYF. Full variable domain (remainder filled in from reference TRBV5-1 and TRBJ2-7): KAGVTQTPRYLIKTRGQQVTLSCSPISGHRSVSWYQQTPGQGLQFLFEYFSETQRNKGNFPGRFSGRQFSNSRSEMNVSTLELGDSALYLCASSPGTGQSEQYFGPGTRLTVT.